This T cell receptor (beta chain) was observed in a study of cytomegalovirus exposure and HLA in healthy donors. Primers for the PCR totalled 60 Vbeta and 13 Jbeta. TCRdb's copy holds only in-frame clones and misses some; the assay was immunoSEQ multiplex PCR. The table records some 120,000 clones, 60% to 85% of them present only once. The specimen was PBMCs. The receptor comes from a man aged 50 or older in good health and CMV-seronegative.

CDR3 coding DNA: TGTGCCAGCAGTTTCCCTCAGGGGGGATATAGCAATCAGCCCCAGCATTTT. Translated, it gives CASSFPQGGYSNQPQHF. The chain uses TRBV28 and TRBJ1-5, with 7 nucleotides matching TRBD1. The CDR3 contains 17 residues. Germline V CDR1 and CDR2: MDHEN, SYDVKM. V gave up 3 bases and J gave up 0 bases; unmatched junction bases: 8.